This entry is about one TCR beta chain. This sample is part of a study of Tregs in tolerant kidney transplant recipients. The data were produced by immunoSEQ multiplex PCR, yet TCRdb's version contains in-frame clones alone and is incomplete. The sample records about 69,000 clones, 85% to 90% being singletons. With 8 bases clipped from V and 4 bases from J, the junction kept 5 bases outside the gene matches. The CDR3 contains 13 residues. Germline CDR1 MNHEY, CDR2 SMNVEV (reference sequence). The V and J genes are TRBV27 and TRBJ2-5, with TRBD1 matching over 9 bases. The sample consisted of CD4+ T cells from blood, taken before the transplant. The TCR sequence derives from a human donor who received a combined kidney and bone marrow transplant. CDR3 loop: CASGQGRGETQYF. The DNA for the CDR3 is TGTGCCAGCGGACAGGGGAGGGGAGAGACCCAGTACTTC.